This T cell receptor (beta chain) was sequenced for a study of T-cell memory formation after mild COVID-19. The CDR3 runs to 13 residues. The germline V and J ends were trimmed by 6 bases and 5 bases, with 13 bases remaining between them. Germline V gene lookup returns CDR1 MDHEN and CDR2 SYDVKM. This clonotype was detected only a few times. Its matching antigen is unknown. UMIs and sample barcodes were carried by the TCR alpha and TCR beta cDNA libraries that 5'RACE produced using constant-segment primers. Each CDR3 protein is one row after TCRdb ran MiXCR on the 5' RACE reads. The sample has roughly 99,000 distinct CDR3 sequences; around an eighth are singletons. Study-wide results and limits: The SARS-CoV-2 specificity of second-wave clones reaching peak at day 37 remained unverified. CD4+ contracting clones were mainly CM and EM; CD8+ ones, EMRA. While clones contracting from day 15 to 85 were balanced between CD4 and CD8, later expanders leaned CD4+.

This sequence joins TRBV28 and TRBJ2-5, with D hard to call. The TCR sequence derives from a man aged 18 to 29 who had mild COVID-19 (a few samples of this study predate the infection). Cell type and time point are not known. The specimen sequenced was PBMCs or a T cell subset sorted from them (not recorded which). The DNA for the CDR3 is TGTGCCAGCAGGCCAGACGATGGGGAGACCCAGTACTTC. It specifies CASRPDDGETQYF.